Listed here are 17 T cell receptor delta chains from one sample, sequenced in a study of γδ T cells in repeated Plasmodium falciparum infection. Bulk repertoires came from Vgamma9/Vdelta2+ or Vdelta2-negative gammadelta T cells flow-sorted from PBMC. TCRdb reapplied CATT to the multiplex PCR reads. The sample lists about 48,000 delta-chain clones, about 1.5% occurring once. The material sequenced was gamma-delta T cells from blood. These receptors all come from a pool of human donors (malaria-infected and uninfected, not separated).

This clone was detected a few times. A far bigger clonotype differs at one base, so this is likely a read error. The same CDR3 also results from other DNA sequences found in this sample. This chain links TRDV1 with TRDJ1; a possible D gene is TRDD2 (6 bases). TCRdb gives no J gene; it was assigned here by matching the DNA to germline. The V gene's germline CDR1 is TSWWSYY and CDR2 QGS. The CDR3 sequence is 19 residues long. V gave up 0 bases and J gave up 4 bases, with 24 bases separating them. The CDR3 nucleotides read TGTGCTCTTGGGGAACTTGTCCTACGAGACCCACGCGGGAACGATAAACTCATCTTT. Its protein product is CALGELVLRDPRGNDKLIF.

This clone has just a few counts. A far larger clone is off by one base, so a read error is likely. Other DNA sequences from this sample encode an identical CDR3 as well. The CDR3 DNA follows: TGTGCCTGTGACCCACTTACTGGGGGATACAAGACCGATAAGCTCATCTTT. It specifies CACDPLTGGYKTDKLIF. V gene TRDV2 was called; the J gene was not; TRDD3 was called by the table and not checked on the DNA. From germline, CDR1 is GEAIGNYY and CDR2 EKD. The CDR3 is 17 amino acids.

Concerning this clone: A far bigger clonotype differs at one base, so this is likely a read error. The sample contains more than one DNA sequence encoding this CDR3. This chain links TRDV1 with TRDJ1; D is unresolved. TCRdb is silent on the J gene; assignment here came from matching the DNA to germline. The germline CDR1 and CDR2 sequences are TSWWSYY and QGS. Trimming cost V 2 bases and J 8 bases, with 9 bases left between them. The CDR3 is made up of 12 amino acids. CDR3 coding DNA: TGTGCTCTTGGGGAATTGCGGTACAAACTCATCTTT. Translated, it gives CALGELRYKLIF.

This clone was counted between two and nine times. A read error likely explains why the TCRdb protein, taken from a much larger clone, differs from this DNA's translation at residue 5; the protein shown is translated from the DNA. The gene calls are TRDV1 and TRDJ2; 13 bases map to TRDD3. Germline matching of the DNA provided the J gene here, since TCRdb leaves it blank. From germline, CDR1 is TSWWSYY and CDR2 QGS. Trimming took 5 bases from V and 4 from J; bases not matched to a gene: 22. The CDR3 has 22 residues. For the CDR3, the DNA is TGTGCTCTTGGGAATCAAGCCTTCCTTGGGTACTGGGGGATACGTTGGACAGCACAACTCTTCTTT. Amino acids: CALGNQAFLGYWGIRWTAQLFF.

Points on this clone: TCRdb has a much larger clone's protein, which differs at residue 27 from the translation of this DNA, likely because of a read error; what is shown is the protein translated from the DNA. The chain links TRDV1 to TRDJ1; TRDD3 agrees at 11 bases. Germline V lookup: CDR1 TSWWSYY, CDR2 QGS. CDR3 length: 29 residues. CDR3 nucleotides: TGTGCTCTTGGGGAACTACAGAGGGACCTACGACCTAGTCCCCTGGGGGATACATGGGTTTTTAAGAACACCGATAAACCCATCTTT. It specifies CALGELQRDLRPSPLGDTWVFKNTDKPIF.

Of note for this clone: The protein TCRdb lists belongs to a much larger clone and differs from this DNA's translation at residue 7, which points to a read error; the protein shown is made from the DNA. This chain uses TRDV1 with TRDJ1; 7 bases are a match to TRDD3. TCRdb offers no J gene call, so here the DNA was matched to germline to obtain one. Germline values: CDR1 TSWWSYY, CDR2 QGS. This CDR3 region has 19 residues. Germline trimming cut 6 bases from V and 7 bases from J; bases unmatched to any gene: 26. CDR3 sequence reads: CALGSGPYVFTGAKGKLIF. CDR3 bases: TGTGCTCTTGGATCGGGGCCCTACGTTTTTACTGGGGCTAAAGGTAAACTCATCTTT.

With respect to this clone: The likely explanation is a read error, given a far larger clone one base away. This specimen includes other DNA sequences encoding the same CDR3. The J gene is TRDJ1, the V gene TRDV1; 11 bases fit TRDD3. The J gene was not available in TCRdb and was assigned here by matching the DNA to germline segments. V shed 6 bases and J 1 base; nucleotides not matched to a gene: 25. Germline V lookup: CDR1 TSWWSYY, CDR2 QGS. The CDR3 has 22 amino acids. The CDR3 DNA reads TGTGCTCTTGGTCTTGTTCACAGTGGAAAGGGCTGGGGGATACTGATCACCGATAAACTCATCTTT. It translates to CALGLVHSGKGWGILITDKLIF.

About this clone: A read error is the likely source, as a far larger clone sits one nucleotide away. Other DNA sequences in this sample translate to the same CDR3. The J gene is TRDJ1, the V gene TRDV1, with 8 bases fitting TRDD3. The J gene is not listed in TCRdb, so it was assigned here from a DNA match to germline. The germline V gene has CDR1 TSWWSYY and CDR2 QGS. The CDR3 length is 17 residues. The CDR3 is CALGERPPGDITDKLIF. DNA of the CDR3: TGTGCTCTGGGGGAACGGCCTCCGGGGGATATAACCGATAAACTCATCTTT.

With respect to this clone: The protein held in TCRdb is that of a much larger clone and does not match this DNA's translation at residue 3, likely because of a read error; the protein shown is translated from the DNA. The chain joins TRDV3 to TRDJ1, with TRDD3 as a possible D gene (5 bases). Germline CDR1 is TVYSNPD and CDR2 is GDNSRS (reference sequence). Trimming removed 5 bases from V and 0 bases from J, with 16 bases in between. The CDR3 is made up of 14 amino acids. CDR3 DNA: TGTGCCCTTGGGGTCATTGGGTACACCGATAAACTCATCTTT. Translating gives CALGVIGYTDKLIF. The complete variable domain, with remaining parts taken from reference TRDV3 and TRDJ1, reads CDKVTQSSPDQTVASGSEVVLLCTYDTVYSNPDLFWYRIRPDYSFQFVFYGDNSRSEGADFTQGRFSVKHILTQKAFHLVISPVRTEDSATYYCALGVIGYTDKLIFGKGTRVTVEP.

Of note for this clone: TCRdb lists the protein of a much larger clone for this DNA, which differs at residue 12, so this is likely a read error; the protein given here is translated from the DNA itself. The chain joins TRDV1 to TRDJ1, with 8 nucleotides matching TRDD3. The CDR3 consists of 20 residues. Germline CDR1 TSWWSYY, CDR2 QGS. Trimming took 4 bases from V and 3 from J; bases not matched to a gene: 22. CDR3 sequence (DNA): TGTGCTCTTGGGGGCCCCAACACATTGGGGGATGCTAAAAGTGCCGATAAACTCATCTTT. Its translation: CALGGPNTLGDAKSADKLIF.

A remark on this clone: This DNA's translation differs at residue 7 from TCRdb's protein, which comes from a much larger clone; a read error is likely, and the protein shown is translated from the DNA. The chain employs TRAV38-2/DV8 and TRDJ1, with 13 bases identical to TRDD3. TCRdb is silent on the J gene; assignment here came from matching the DNA to germline. The CDR3 has 21 amino acids. V was pared by 6 bases and J by 4 bases, with 24 bases of the junction left unmatched. Germline V gene sequence: CDR1 TSESDYY, CDR2 QEAYKQQN. In DNA form, the CDR3 reads TGTGCTTATACTGTGAAGACTAGTCGCGGGGACTGGGGGATACGATGCGATAAACTCATCTTT. Translated, it gives CAYTVKTSRGDWGIRCDKLIF.

In its sample, this clone was seen a few times. TCRdb assigns this DNA the protein of a much larger clone, which departs from its translation at residue 8; this likely reflects a read error, and the protein shown comes from translating the DNA. CDR3 coding DNA: TGTGCTCTTGGGGAACTACCTGCCCGTACTGGGGGATACCGCATGGGCGATAAACTCATCTTT. Translating gives CALGELPARTGGYRMGDKLIF. The rearrangement joins TRDV1 to TRDJ1, with 12 bases aligning to TRDD3. Per the germline V gene, CDR1 is TSWWSYY and CDR2 is QGS. V lost 0 bases and J lost 4; bases outside the gene matches: 18. The CDR3 is 21 amino acids.

Concerning this clone: The protein recorded in TCRdb matches a much larger clone and deviates from this DNA's translation at residue 16, suggesting a read error; the protein here is obtained by translating the DNA. V is TRDV1 and J is TRDJ1; 10 bases match TRDD3. Germline matching of the DNA provided the J gene here, since TCRdb leaves it blank. The germline gives CDR1 TSWWSYY, CDR2 QGS. V gave up 4 bases and J gave up 1 base; unmatched junction bases: 24. The CDR3 loop spans 22 amino acids. The CDR3 region has the DNA TGTGCTCTTGGGGTCATACGTCCCGGCTGGGGCTTGGGGGATACCGGCACCGATAAACTCATCTTT. This encodes CALGVIRPGWGLGDTGTDKLIF.

Worth noting for this clone: TCRdb assigns this DNA the protein of a much larger clone, which departs from its translation at residue 8; this likely reflects a read error, and the protein shown comes from translating the DNA. V gene TRDV1 combines with J gene TRDJ1; 9 positions agree with TRDD3. No J segment appears in TCRdb, so it was assigned here by matching the sequence to germline. The CDR3 is made up of 21 amino acids. The V and J ends lost 9 bases and 0 bases, in that order; junction bases with no gene match: 26. The germline CDR1 and CDR2 sequences are TSWWSYY and QGS. The CDR3 sequence: CALRRLIRGIQGGQYTDKLIF. The CDR3 coding sequence is TGTGCTCTCCGCCGTCTAATCCGGGGGATACAGGGAGGCCAGTACACCGATAAACTCATCTTT.

This clone was observed a handful of times. A far larger clone is one base from this, pointing to a likely read error. This same CDR3 is encoded by further DNA sequences in the sample. The chain recombines TRDV2 with TRDJ1, with D perhaps TRDD3 (6 bases). TCRdb does not report a J gene; here it was assigned by matching the DNA to germline references. The CDR3 loop spans 19 amino acids. Germline lookup yields CDR1 GEAIGNYY and CDR2 EKD. V was trimmed by 4 bases and J by 0 bases, leaving 26 bases between them. The CDR3 reads CACDPLQSVGYLNTDKLIF. CDR3 nucleotides: TGTGCCTGTGATCCTCTTCAATCCGTTGGATACCTAAACACCGATAAACTCATCTTT.

The chain employs TRDV1 and TRDJ1; D is perhaps TRDD3 (6 bases). The J gene, missing from TCRdb, was assigned here through DNA to germline matching. This CDR3 has 22 amino acids. Germline loops: CDR1 TSWWSYY, CDR2 QGS. The ends were cut back, 1 base at V and 0 bases at J, with 30 bases in the middle. The CDR3 spells CALGEPGIPNPVWGKYTDKLIF. Here the CDR3 DNA reads TGTGCTCTTGGGGAACCAGGGATCCCGAATCCGGTCTGGGGCAAGTACACCGATAAACTCATCTTT.

This clone has at least ten counts. TCRdb assigns this DNA the protein of a much larger clone, which departs from its translation at residue 4; this likely reflects a read error, and the protein shown comes from translating the DNA. The gene calls are TRDV1 and TRDJ1; D ambiguous. This CDR3 is 13 amino acids long. Germline lookup yields CDR1 TSWWSYY and CDR2 QGS. CDR3 sequence: CALVELVGVKLIF. In DNA form, the CDR3 reads TGTGCTCTTGTGGAACTAGTGGGTGTTAAACTCATCTTT.